The sequence of this TCR beta chain was determined in a study of siplizumab effects on memory and regulatory T cells. Study-wide results and limits: A significant reduction in alloreactive sequences traceable to unstimulated CD4+ memory cells was produced by siplizumab. Naive versus memory phenotype went unassigned for roughly 80-96% of proliferating CD4+ or CD8+ clones.

The protocol was immunoSEQ multiplex PCR, while the TCRdb copy is restricted to in-frame clones and leaves out a portion. Of over 100,000 clones listed, 92% were seen once; the top ten hold 0.85% to 1.3%. The germline CDR1 and CDR2 sequences are SGHDT and YYEEEE. Trimming removed 2 bases from V and 6 bases from J; junction bases left unmatched: 17. This CDR3 contains 19 residues. Note on this clone: Its antigen remains unknown.

The rearrangement links TRBV5-6 to TRBJ2-2; 9 positions agree with TRBD1. Sequenced sample: CD4+ T cells sorted from blood. The sequence was obtained from a human donor in good health. The CDR3 loop is CASSLIWGQGFKYPGELFF. Written as DNA, the CDR3 is TGTGCCAGCAGCTTAATTTGGGGACAGGGTTTTAAGTATCCCGGGGAGCTGTTTTTT.